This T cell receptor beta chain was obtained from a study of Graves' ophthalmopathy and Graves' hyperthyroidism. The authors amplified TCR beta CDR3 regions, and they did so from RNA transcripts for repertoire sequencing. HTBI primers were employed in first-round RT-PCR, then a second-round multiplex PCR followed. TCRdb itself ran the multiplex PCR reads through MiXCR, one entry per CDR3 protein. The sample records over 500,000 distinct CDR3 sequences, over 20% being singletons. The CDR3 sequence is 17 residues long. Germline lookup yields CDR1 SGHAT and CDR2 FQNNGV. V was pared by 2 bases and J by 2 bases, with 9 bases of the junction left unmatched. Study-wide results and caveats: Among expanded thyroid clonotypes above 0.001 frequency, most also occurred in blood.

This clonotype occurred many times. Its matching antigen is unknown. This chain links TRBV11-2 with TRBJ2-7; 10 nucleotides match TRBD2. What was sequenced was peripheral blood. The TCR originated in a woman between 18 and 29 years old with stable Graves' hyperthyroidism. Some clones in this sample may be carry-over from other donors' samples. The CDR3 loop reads CASSLSRSGGSTYEQYF. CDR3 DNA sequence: TGTGCCAGCAGCTTATCCCGTAGCGGGGGGTCAACCTACGAGCAGTACTTC.